This T cell receptor (beta chain) was retrieved from a study of radiotherapy plus CTLA-4 blockade in lung cancer. Germline CDR1 MDHEN, CDR2 SYDVKM. This CDR3 has 14 residues. With V trimmed by 4 bases and J by 5 bases, 4 bases remained unmatched. The protocol was immunoSEQ multiplex PCR, while the TCRdb copy is restricted to in-frame clones and leaves out a portion. Altogether around 70,000 clones are present, approximately 83% being singletons, with the ten largest covering 4% to 5%. The V gene is TRBV28, the J gene TRBJ1-1, with TRBD1 matching over 10 bases. The sequences come from peripheral blood, collected from a patient treated with radiotherapy plus ipilimumab. The source is a human donor with non-small cell lung cancer who had a partial response to radiotherapy plus ipilimumab. In DNA form, the CDR3 reads TGTGCCAGCAGTTCTGGACAGGGGGGGACTGAAGCTTTCTTT. As protein: CASSSGQGGTEAFF.